This record looks at one TCR beta chain sequence and its context. Its antigen is as yet unknown. This CDR3 comprises 13 residues. V was cut by 1 base and J by 3 bases, with 4 bases left in between. The germline CDR1 and CDR2 sequences are MGHRA and YSYEKL. The sample is drawn from a study of radiotherapy plus CTLA-4 blockade in lung cancer. Study conclusions and caveats: In blood, after radiotherapy plus ipilimumab, tumor-derived TCR clones expanded.

TCRdb's copy holds only in-frame clones and misses some; the assay was immunoSEQ multiplex PCR. The table has roughly 80,000 clones, 78% seen once; the top ten hold 4%. This rearrangement joins TRBV4-1 to TRBJ2-1; D is ambiguous. The input for sequencing was peripheral blood, taken from a patient treated with radiotherapy plus ipilimumab. The source is a human donor with non-small cell lung cancer who had a partial response to radiotherapy plus ipilimumab. Some clones in this sample may be carry-over from other donors' samples. CDR3 in DNA: TGCGCCAGCAGCCAAGGACACTACAATGAGCAGTTCTTC. Its translation: CASSQGHYNEQFF.